This T cell receptor (beta chain) was captured in a study of blood T cell repertoires in COVID-19. Study details: Sites across the United States, Italy and Spain contributed samples from acute and convalescent COVID-19.

Method: immunoSEQ multiplex PCR; TCRdb's copy keeps in-frame clones and lacks some. This sample has over 200,000 clones, with about 85% found just once. Sequenced: peripheral blood. The receptor comes from a woman aged 18-35 years who had recovered from COVID-19.

The CDR3 DNA is TGTGCCAGCAGTTCCGGACAGGGGAACACCGGGGAGCTGTTTTTT. It codes for CASSSGQGNTGELFF. The chain couples TRBV6-6 to TRBJ2-2; 8 bases fit TRBD1. Trimming cost V 4 bases and J 1 base; bases outside gene matches: 2. The length of the CDR3 is 15 residues. Per germline, CDR1 MNHNY and CDR2 SVGAGI (reference sequence).